Shown below are 15 T cell receptor beta chains from a single sample sequenced in a study of blood T cells in healthy people across ages. Through a sample-barcoded 5' primer and a J-beta primer mix, a second PCR was run for roughly 7 to 12 cycles. TCRdb independently ran MiXCR on the 5' RACE reads; one entry per CDR3 protein. The table includes around 820,000 distinct CDR3 sequences, around a quarter detected once. These same data were also listed under a study on T cells of mothers and their children.

The sample comprised blood. These receptors were taken from a boy aged 5-17 years in good health.

In its sample, this clonotype was seen many times. This sequence joins TRBV11-1 and TRBJ2-1; D unresolved. The CDR3 is made up of 11 amino acids. Germline loops: CDR1 SGHAT, CDR2 FQDESV (reference sequence). V lost 5 bases to trimming and J lost 8 bases, with 7 bases between them. The CDR3 sequence: CASSVEYEQFF. The CDR3 coding sequence is TGTGCCAGCAGCGTTGAATATGAGCAGTTCTTC. Full variable domain (remainder filled in from reference TRBV11-1 and TRBJ2-1): EAEVAQSPRYKITEKSQAVAFWCDPISGHATLYWYRQILGQGPELLVQFQDESVVDDSQLPKDRFSAERLKGVDSTLKIQPAELGDSAMYLCASSVEYEQFFGPGTRLTVL.

This clonotype showed up just a few times. The V gene is TRBV19, the J gene TRBJ2-5, with D tentatively TRBD2 (5 bases). The tail of the sequence fits TRBJ2-1 better, so the J call may be wrong. Germline V CDR1 and CDR2: LNHDA, SQIVND (reference sequence). CDR3 size: 15 residues. Here the CDR3 reads CASSTMPNGGNEQFF. The CDR3, as DNA: TGTGCCAGTAGTACTATGCCAAATGGAGGCAATGAGCAGTTCTTC.

This clonotype was detected only a few times. The rearrangement uses TRBV20-1 and TRBJ2-3; 11 bases agree with TRBD2. This CDR3 has 16 amino acids. Per germline, CDR1 DFQATT and CDR2 SNEGSKA (reference sequence). The V and J ends lost 4 bases and 0 bases, in that order; junction bases with no gene match: 6. Here the CDR3 DNA reads TGCAGTGCTACCGGACTAGCGGGTGCTAGCACAGATACGCAGTATTTT. Amino acids: CSATGLAGASTDTQYF.

The chain carries TRBV13 and TRBJ2-3, with 10 bases fitting TRBD2. Germline CDR1 is PRHDT and CDR2 is FYEKMQ (reference sequence). The CDR3 extends over 19 amino acids. V gave up 2 bases and J gave up 4 bases; unmatched junction bases: 15. CDR3 amino acids: CASSLWPSGRSVGADTQYF. CDR3 bases: TGTGCCAGCAGCTTATGGCCTAGCGGGAGATCGGTGGGCGCAGATACGCAGTATTTT.

The V call is TRBV20-1, the J call TRBJ2-3; 11 bases map to TRBD2. This CDR3 spans 15 amino acids. The junction had 4 bases not matched to a gene; V was cut back by 5 bases and J by 0 bases. Germline loops: CDR1 DFQATT, CDR2 SNEGSKA (reference sequence). CDR3 protein: CSAGGLAASTDTQYF. The CDR3 DNA reads as TGCAGTGCTGGGGGACTAGCGGCTAGCACAGATACGCAGTATTTT.

The table lists this clonotype with a count of one. The chain employs TRBV12-5 and TRBJ2-3; D is unclear. Trimming pared 5 bases from V and 11 bases from J, leaving 17 bases between. This CDR3 region has 13 residues. Germline V gene data show CDR1 as LGHNT and CDR2 as FRNRAP. The CDR3 is CASGLGRFLGQYF. The CDR3 region has the DNA TGTGCTAGTGGTCTTGGACGCTTTTTGGGGCAGTATTTT. Filled out from reference TRBV12-5 and TRBJ2-3, the complete variable domain reads DARVTQTPRHKVTEMGQEVTMRCQPILGHNTVFWYRQTMMQGLELLAYFRNRAPLDDSGMPKDRFSAEMPDATLATLKIQPSEPRDSAVYFCASGLGRFLGQYFGPGTRLTVL.

This chain uses TRBV7-8 with TRBJ1-6; D is unclear. Germline V CDR1 and CDR2: SGHVS, FQNEAQ. CDR3 size: 13 residues. The V gene lost 5 bases and the J gene lost 13 bases, with 15 bases spanning the gap. The CDR3 bases are TGTGCCAGCAGCCCCGCTCTGATTCACCCCCTCCACTTT. It translates to CASSPALIHPLHF.

This clonotype has more than one count but fewer than ten. This chain joins TRBV12-3 or TRBV12-4 and TRBJ2-3; no clear D gene. The V end lost 3 bases, the J end lost 4 bases, and 5 bases lay between the germline ends. The CDR3 runs to 12 residues. The CDR3 is CASSFASDTQYF. Written as DNA, the CDR3 is TGTGCCAGCAGTTTCGCCTCAGATACGCAGTATTTT.

J is TRBJ2-5 and V is TRBV21-1. TRBV21-1 is noted as a pseudogene. This CDR3 is 14 amino acids long. The CDR3 is CASSIRGLQETQYF. In DNA form, the CDR3 reads TGTGCCAGCAGCATCAGGGGTTTGCAAGAGACCCAGTACTTC.

In this sample, this clonotype turned up a few times. The chain couples TRBV24-1 to TRBJ2-3, with 9 bases lining up with TRBD2. CDR3 length: 16 amino acids. Germline CDR1 is KGHDR and CDR2 is SFDVKD. J lost 1 base, V lost 3 bases, and 4 bases had no gene match. CDR3 sequence: CATSDKRTSGTDTQYF. The CDR3 DNA reads as TGTGCCACCAGTGATAAACGGACTAGCGGCACAGATACGCAGTATTTT.

This clonotype was seen many times. V is TRBV28 and J is TRBJ1-2; TRBD1 is a possible D gene (6 bases). Trimming shortened V by 7 bases and J by 4 bases, and 13 bases separated the two germline ends. The CDR3 is 13 residues long. The germline gives CDR1 MDHEN, CDR2 SYDVKM. The CDR3 nucleotides read TGTGCCAGCACGGAACAGGGAGGCTATGGCTACACCTTC. Translation: CASTEQGGYGYTF.

Remarks on this clonotype: One end of the junction varies from germline; a read error may be responsible. CDR3 loop: CASSFGGANEKLSF. For the CDR3, the DNA is TGCGCCAGCAGCTTCGGGGGCGCGAATGAAAAACTGTCTTTT. This chain links TRBV5-1 with TRBJ1-4, with D possibly TRBD1 on 6 matching bases. Germline CDR1 and CDR2: SGHRS and YFSETQ. There are 14 residues in the CDR3.

In this sample, this clonotype turned up a few times. The chain has TRBV21-1 and TRBJ2-5; TRBD1 is the table's D call, not checked against the DNA. TRBV21-1 is a pseudogene. The CDR3 has 17 amino acids. CDR3 bases: TGTGCCAGCAGCAAAGCGCTAGTTACAGGAACGCAAGAGACCCAGTACTTC. This sequence encodes CASSKALVTGTQETQYF.

Remarks on this clonotype: One end of the junction does not line up with germline, which may come from a read error. The chain joins TRBV6-5 to TRBJ1-1; 8 nucleotides align to TRBD1. This CDR3 is 15 amino acids long. The germline gives CDR1 MNHEY, CDR2 SVGAGI. The CDR3 nucleotides are TGTGCCAGCAATAGACAGGGGAGGTCGAACACTGAAGCTTCCTTT. It encodes CASNRQGRSNTEASF.

V gene TRBV20-1 combines with J gene TRBJ2-3, with D perhaps TRBD1 (5 bases). Germline V gives CDR1 DFQATT, CDR2 SNEGSKA (reference sequence). Trimming removed 5 bases at V and 4 bases at J, with 19 bases between. CDR3 size: 15 residues. The CDR3 loop is CSADRQGVGADTQYF. CDR3 in DNA: TGCAGTGCTGACCGACAAGGGGTCGGCGCAGATACGCAGTATTTT.